Below are 32 T cell receptor beta chains sequenced from a single sample in a study of shared clonotypes between healthy human individuals. Here immunoSEQ multiplex PCR was the method, and the copy in TCRdb shows in-frame clones only, minus some. The sample holds roughly 890,000 clones, 80% to 95% seen once. As defined, naive CD8 cells were CD45RO-negative and positively selected for CCR7, with terminally differentiated effector memory CD45RA+ cells excluded. The sample consisted of naive CD8+ T cells sorted from blood. All receptors derive from a man under 40 in good health.

As for this clone: Other nucleotide sequences in the sample specify the same CDR3. The chain uses TRBV29-1 and TRBJ2-7; D gene uncertain. CDR1 is SQVTM and CDR2 is ANQGSEA in the germline V gene. The CDR3 contains 11 residues. The ends were cut back, 4 bases at V and 0 bases at J, with 4 bases in the middle. For the CDR3, the DNA is TGCAGCGTTGGGGGCTCCTACGAGCAGTACTTC. This gives the protein CSVGGSYEQYF.

The V call is TRBV7-9, the J call TRBJ1-3, with D possibly being TRBD1 (6 bases). Between the trimmed V and J ends, which lost 6 bases and 4 bases, there was a span of 16 bases. The CDR3 has 15 amino acids. In germline, CDR1 is SEHNR, CDR2 FQNEAQ (reference sequence). For the CDR3, the DNA is TGTGCCAGCAGATCCGAGGGGGATTGGGGAAACACCATATATTTT. Translation gives CASRSEGDWGNTIYF.

As DNA, the CDR3 is TGTGCCAGCAGCGTAGGGGCTCGAGTGGACAGGGGGCGGTACAATGAGCAGTTCTTC. Protein product: CASSVGARVDRGRYNEQFF. The chain has TRBV9 and TRBJ2-1; 11 bases map to TRBD1. V lost 0 bases, J lost 4 bases, and 12 bases stayed unmatched. In germline, CDR1 is SGDLS, CDR2 YYNGEE. This CDR3 is built from 19 residues.

The chain joins TRBV9 to TRBJ1-3; no firm D call. Deletions cut 0 bases from V and 0 bases from J, with 7 bases between. CDR3 length equals 15 residues. CDR1 is SGDLS, CDR2 YYNGEE, per germline. The CDR3 is CASSVVGHSGNTIYF. In DNA, the CDR3 is TGTGCCAGCAGCGTAGTGGGCCACTCTGGAAACACCATATATTTT.

V and J are TRBV21-1 and TRBJ1-1. TRBV21-1 is designated a pseudogene. CDR3 length: 12 residues. CDR3 residues: CHTRIMNTEAFF. The DNA of the CDR3 is TGTCATACACGGATCATGAACACTGAAGCTTTCTTT.

The gene calls are TRBV7-9 and TRBJ1-1; perhaps TRBD1 as D (5 bases). The length of the CDR3 is 11 residues. The germline V and J ends were trimmed by 8 bases and 5 bases, with 9 bases remaining between them. Germline V gene data show CDR1 as SEHNR and CDR2 as FQNEAQ (reference sequence). In DNA, the CDR3 is TGTGCCAGCGAGGGGAAGACTGAAGCTTTCTTT. The encoded protein is CASEGKTEAFF.

The chain couples TRBV19 to TRBJ1-2; 11 bases map to TRBD1. The CDR3 has 13 amino acids. Trimming at V came to 6 bases and at J to 7 bases, leaving 4 bases not matched to a gene. Germline V gene data show CDR1 as LNHDA and CDR2 as SQIVND (reference sequence). CDR3 in DNA: TGTGCCAGTAGCGGACAGGGGGCTGGTGGCTACACCTTC. It codes for CASSGQGAGGYTF.

This chain uses TRBV9 with TRBJ1-2; 7 nucleotides align to TRBD1. From germline, CDR1 is SGDLS and CDR2 YYNGEE. The CDR3 is made up of 14 amino acids. The ends lost 4 bases at V and 8 bases at J; junction bases unmatched: 11. The CDR3 loop is CASSPPRGGWGYTF. CDR3 nucleotide sequence: TGTGCCAGCAGCCCCCCAAGAGGGGGCTGGGGCTACACCTTC.

This clone turned up a few times. The chain joins TRBV7-2 to TRBJ2-7; D gene unclear. This CDR3 spans 13 amino acids. Trimming pared 1 base from V and 3 bases from J, leaving 7 bases between. Germline-derived CDR1 and CDR2 are SGHTA and FQGNSA. The CDR3 region has the DNA TGTGCCAGCAGCTTAGTTGGGGACTACGAGCAGTACTTC. Encoded protein: CASSLVGDYEQYF.

The chain recombines TRBV6-5 with TRBJ2-3, with D hard to call. Germline CDR1 and CDR2: MNHEY and SVGAGI. Trimming stripped 2 bases from V and 11 bases from J, with 17 bases between. The CDR3 length is 14 residues. CDR3 region: CASSYGFSDPKQYF. The CDR3, as DNA: TGTGCCAGCAGTTACGGTTTCAGCGACCCAAAGCAGTATTTT.

The chain recombines TRBV7-6 with TRBJ2-7; TRBD2 aligns across 8 bases. The CDR3 is made up of 15 amino acids. Germline lookup yields CDR1 SGHVS and CDR2 FNYEAQ. After removal of 5 bases from V and 0 bases from J, the junction contained 6 bases not matched to a gene. CDR3 sequence: CASSSGAGGSYEQYF. CDR3 DNA sequence: TGTGCCAGCAGCAGTGGGGCGGGAGGCTCCTACGAGCAGTACTTC.

The rearrangement links TRBV4-3 to TRBJ1-1; TRBD1 matches 8 bases. Germline V gene data show CDR1 as LGHNA and CDR2 as YSLEER. The CDR3 is 14 amino acids. Unmatched junction bases numbered 8, after V lost 4 bases and J lost 7 bases. This chain's CDR3 is CASSPGTGTGEAFF. CDR3 DNA: TGCGCCAGCAGCCCGGGGACAGGTACGGGTGAAGCTTTCTTT.

The chain recombines TRBV27 with TRBJ2-7; D is unresolved. The ends were cut back, 0 bases at V and 3 bases at J, with 12 bases in the middle. Germline lookup yields CDR1 MNHEY and CDR2 SMNVEV (reference sequence). The length of the CDR3 is 15 residues. CDR3 region: CASSLSAGAFYEQYF. Here the CDR3 DNA reads TGTGCCAGCAGTTTATCCGCCGGAGCATTCTACGAGCAGTACTTC.

This clone occurred once. V gene TRBV7-9 combines with J gene TRBJ1-1; tentatively, D is TRBD1 (6 bases). CDR1 is SEHNR and CDR2 is FQNEAQ in the germline V gene (reference sequence). This CDR3 has 15 amino acids. V lost 6 bases, J lost 1 base, and 15 bases lay in between. The DNA of the CDR3 is TGTGCCAGCAGACTCGGAAGGGGGACGAACACTGAAGCTTTCTTT. The encoded protein is CASRLGRGTNTEAFF.

V usage is TRBV5-4 and J usage is TRBJ1-2; D is unresolved. The germline V gene has CDR1 SGHNT and CDR2 YYREEE (reference sequence). The CDR3 covers 16 residues. Trimming took off 4 bases at V and 8 bases at J, with 24 bases between the two ends. The CDR3 DNA reads TGTGCCAGCAGCCTCGCTGTGTCGTCGGCTGCCGAGGGCTACACCTTC. Its protein product is CASSLAVSSAAEGYTF.

The rearrangement joins TRBV5-4 to TRBJ1-1; TRBD1 might be the D (5 bases). The V end lost 0 bases, the J end lost 5 bases, and 14 bases lay between the germline ends. Germline V gene lookup returns CDR1 SGHNT and CDR2 YYREEE (reference sequence). This CDR3 has 15 amino acids. The DNA of the CDR3 is TGTGCCAGCAGCTTGGAGGTAGGGGTCGAGACTGAAGCTTTCTTT. It codes for CASSLEVGVETEAFF.

The J gene is TRBJ1-2, the V gene TRBV6-5, with D hard to call. The V gene lost 5 bases and the J gene lost 4 bases, with 17 bases spanning the gap. Germline V CDR1 and CDR2: MNHEY, SVGAGI. CDR3 length: 15 residues. The CDR3 DNA sequence: TGTGCCAGCAGTCCGAGTGCGGGGAGCACCTATGGCTACACCTTC. Translation: CASSPSAGSTYGYTF.

The chain employs TRBV9 and TRBJ2-1; D not resolved. Germline CDR1 and CDR2: SGDLS and YYNGEE. This CDR3 has 11 amino acids. With 3 bases removed from V and 5 bases from J, the gap between germline ends came to 3 bases. The CDR3 loop is CASSADNEQFF. Here the CDR3 DNA reads TGTGCCAGCAGCGCGGACAATGAGCAGTTCTTC.

The chain recombines TRBV9 with TRBJ2-3; D may be TRBD1 (6 bases). The CDR3 loop spans 14 amino acids. V shed 2 bases and J shed 2 bases, with 9 bases lying between them. In germline, CDR1 is SGDLS, CDR2 YYNGEE. CDR3 coding DNA: TGTGCCAGCAGCGTGGGGGCAGTCACAGATACGCAGTATTTT. Protein sequence: CASSVGAVTDTQYF.

The chain employs TRBV5-6 and TRBJ1-2; 8 nucleotides line up with TRBD1. CDR1 and CDR2 from the germline V gene are SGHDT and YYEEEE. V gave up 1 base and J gave up 6 bases; unmatched junction bases: 11. CDR3 size: 16 residues. The CDR3 DNA reads TGTGCCAGCAGCTTGTGGGGGGGACAGGCCCAAGATGGCTACACCTTC. Its translation is CASSLWGGQAQDGYTF.

Remarks on this clone: This CDR3 is also generated by other DNA sequences in the sample. V usage is TRBV9 and J usage is TRBJ2-7, with 7 bases aligning to TRBD1. The ends lost 0 bases at V and 3 bases at J; junction bases unmatched: 3. The CDR3 contains 14 residues. Germline assignment: CDR1 SGDLS and CDR2 YYNGEE. For the CDR3, the DNA is TGTGCCAGCAGCGTAGGGACAGGTGTCTACGAGCAGTACTTC. The encoded protein is CASSVGTGVYEQYF.

J is TRBJ2-1 and V is TRBV27; 10 bases are shared with TRBD2. Germline CDR1 and CDR2: MNHEY and SMNVEV (reference sequence). The length of the CDR3 is 14 residues. Trimming took 3 bases from V and 6 from J; bases not matched to a gene: 2. The chain's CDR3 is CASSFGLAANEQFF. The CDR3 DNA is TGTGCCAGCAGTTTTGGACTAGCGGCCAATGAGCAGTTCTTC.

The chain couples TRBV28 to TRBJ2-5; the match to TRBD2 covers 13 bases. Germline CDR1 and CDR2: MDHEN and SYDVKM. The CDR3 sequence is 17 residues long. The V gene end was trimmed by 6 bases and the J gene end by 6 bases; junction bases not matched to a gene: 13. The CDR3 sequence is CASRRTSGRANKKTQYF. Here the CDR3 DNA reads TGTGCCAGCAGACGAACTAGCGGGAGGGCCAATAAGAAGACCCAGTACTTC. The full variable domain, rest sourced from reference TRBV28 and TRBJ2-5, is DVKVTQSSRYLVKRTGEKVFLECVQDMDHENMFWYRQDPGLGLRLIYFSYDVKMKEKGDIPEGYSVSREKKERFSLILESASTNQTSMYLCASRRTSGRANKKTQYFGPGTRLLVL.

J is TRBJ2-2 and V is TRBV18; TRBD2 is a possible D gene (6 bases). The CDR3 consists of 12 residues. From germline, CDR1 is KGHSH and CDR2 LQKENI. V gave up 6 bases and J gave up 5 bases, with 7 bases separating them. CDR3 nucleotide sequence: TGTGCCAGCTCGGAGGGGACCGGGGAGCTGTTTTTT. Protein: CASSEGTGELFF.

The rearrangement joins TRBV5-6 to TRBJ2-6; no firm D call. V was trimmed by 1 base and J by 4 bases, leaving 3 bases between them. The CDR3 totals 13 residues. Germline V gene sequence: CDR1 SGHDT, CDR2 YYEEEE. DNA of the CDR3: TGTGCCAGCAGCTTGAACGGGGCCAACGTCCTGACTTTC. As protein: CASSLNGANVLTF.

V usage is TRBV6-4 and J usage is TRBJ2-7, with 11 positions matching TRBD2. The germline CDR1 and CDR2 sequences are MRHNA and SNTAGT. V gave up 4 bases and J gave up 7 bases; unmatched junction bases: 9. There are 15 residues in the CDR3. The CDR3 DNA follows: TGTGCCAGCAGTGCAGAACTAGCGGGAGTGGGGGAGCAGTACTTC. Its protein product is CASSAELAGVGEQYF.

This rearrangement joins TRBV7-6 to TRBJ2-7, with 7 bases fitting TRBD2. The CDR3 sequence is 15 residues long. V lost 5 bases and J lost 3; bases outside the gene matches: 10. CDR1 is SGHVS and CDR2 is FNYEAQ in the germline V gene. The CDR3 DNA is TGTGCCAGCAGCCAGAGACTAGCCGCCAACTACGAGCAGTACTTC. Translating gives CASSQRLAANYEQYF. The variable domain in full, completed from reference TRBV7-6 and TRBJ2-7, reads GAGVSQSPRYKVTKRGQDVALRCDPISGHVSLYWYRQALGQGPEFLTYFNYEAQQDKSGLPNDRFSAERPEGSISTLTIQRTEQRDSAMYRCASSQRLAANYEQYFGPGTRLTVT.

Concerning this clone itself: Additional DNA sequences in this sample encode the identical CDR3. The chain joins TRBV9 to TRBJ1-1, with D possibly matching TRBD1 (6 bases). Trimming stripped 3 bases from V and 4 bases from J, with 10 bases between. CDR3 length: 13 residues. CDR1 and CDR2 (germline): SGDLS, YYNGEE. This CDR3 is CASSAGGGTEAFF. The CDR3 DNA sequence: TGTGCCAGCAGCGCCGGAGGGGGCACTGAAGCTTTCTTT.

The rearrangement links TRBV6-5 to TRBJ2-1; the D call may be TRBD1 or TRBD2 (6 bases each). Germline lookup yields CDR1 MNHEY and CDR2 SVGAGI. Trimming removed 9 bases from V and 7 bases from J, with 22 bases in between. The CDR3 spans 15 residues. The CDR3 DNA is TGTGCCAGTACCCTTGGAGGGGGTTGGGGTAATGAGCAGTTCTTC. Its translation: CASTLGGGWGNEQFF.

The chain links TRBV14 to TRBJ2-7; TRBD1 matches at 9 bases. The CDR3 loop spans 15 amino acids. Trimming removed 4 bases from V and 2 bases from J; junction bases left unmatched: 6. Germline CDR1 SGHDN, CDR2 FVKESK. As DNA, the CDR3 is TGTGCCAGCAGCCTGGGACAGGGATACACCTACGAGCAGTACTTC. Residues: CASSLGQGYTYEQYF.

The chain has TRBV6-1 and TRBJ2-7; weak D call: TRBD1 (5 bases). The CDR3 extends over 17 amino acids. Trimming took 2 bases from V and 3 from J, leaving 20 bases between them. The germline V gene encodes CDR1 MNHNS and CDR2 SASEGT. CDR3 amino acids: CASSEFLAWTSNYEQYF. DNA for the CDR3: TGTGCCAGCAGTGAATTTCTTGCTTGGACATCGAACTACGAGCAGTACTTC.

The gene calls are TRBV19 and TRBJ1-1; 7 bases agree with TRBD1. The CDR3 spans 14 residues. The V gene end was trimmed by 3 bases and the J gene end by 6 bases; junction bases not matched to a gene: 7. CDR1 is LNHDA and CDR2 is SQIVND in the germline V gene (reference sequence). The CDR3 loop reads CASSMIEGAAEAFF. The DNA of the CDR3 is TGTGCCAGTAGTATGATCGAGGGGGCGGCTGAAGCTTTCTTT.